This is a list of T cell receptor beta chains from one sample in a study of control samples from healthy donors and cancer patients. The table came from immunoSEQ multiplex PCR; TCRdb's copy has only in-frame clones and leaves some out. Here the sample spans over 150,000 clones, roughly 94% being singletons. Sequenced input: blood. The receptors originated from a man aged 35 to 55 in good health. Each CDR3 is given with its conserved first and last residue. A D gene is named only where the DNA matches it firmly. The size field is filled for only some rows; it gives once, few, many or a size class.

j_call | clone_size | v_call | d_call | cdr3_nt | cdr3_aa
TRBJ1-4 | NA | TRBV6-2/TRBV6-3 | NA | TGTGCCAGCAGTTACGGTCTCGAAAAACTGTTTTTT | CASSYGLEKLFF
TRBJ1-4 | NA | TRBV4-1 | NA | TGCGCCAGCAGTGATCCAGGGTGGGCTAATGAAAAACTGTTTTTT | CASSDPGWANEKLFF
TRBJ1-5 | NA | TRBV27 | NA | TGTGCCAGCAGTTTGGAAGGGGCCCCAGGGGCCAATCAGCCCCAGCATTTT | CASSLEGAPGANQPQHF
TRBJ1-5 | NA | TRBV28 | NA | TGTGCCAGCAGTTTAGGGGGGAGCGGCAATCAGCCCCAGCATTTT | CASSLGGSGNQPQHF
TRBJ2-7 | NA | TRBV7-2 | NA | TGTGCCAGCAGCTTAGCCGCGTACTACGAGCAGTACTTC | CASSLAAYYEQYF
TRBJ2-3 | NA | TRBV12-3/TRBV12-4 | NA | TGTGCCAGCAGGACCGGGACCCAAGTGGGGTATTTT | CASRTGTQVGYF
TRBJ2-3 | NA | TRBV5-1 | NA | TGCGCCAGCAGCTTGGTCGGGGGAGGCACAGATACGCAGTATTTT | CASSLVGGGTDTQYF
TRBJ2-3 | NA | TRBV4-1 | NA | TGCGCCAGCAGCCAACTCTGGGCCTCGAGAGATACGCAGTATTTT | CASSQLWASRDTQYF
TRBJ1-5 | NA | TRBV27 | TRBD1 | TGTGCCAGCAGTTACGGGACAGGTAACAATCAGCCCCAGCATTTT | CASSYGTGNNQPQHF
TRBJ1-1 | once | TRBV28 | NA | TGTGCCAGCAGGTCCCCCCGGCGAGGGACTGAAGCTTTCTTT | CASRSPRRGTEAFF
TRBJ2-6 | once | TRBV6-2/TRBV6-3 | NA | TGTGCCAGCAGTTACACAGGACTGCTCAGTAGTCCTGGGGCCAACGTCCTGACTTTC | CASSYTGLLSSPGANVLTF
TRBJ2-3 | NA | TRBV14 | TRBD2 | TGTGCCAGCAGCCAAGAGGCTAGAGCGGGGGGTTCAGATACGCAGTATTTT | CASSQEARAGGSDTQYF
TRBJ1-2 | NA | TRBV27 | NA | TGTGCCAGCAGTATTAGACAGGACTCTAACTATGGCTACACCTTC | CASSIRQDSNYGYTF
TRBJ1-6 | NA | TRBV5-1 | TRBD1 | TGCGCCAGCTCCCCCGGGACAGGGGTTTCACCCCTCCACTTT | CASSPGTGVSPLHF
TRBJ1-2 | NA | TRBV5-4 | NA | TGTGCCAGCCGCGACCACGGGGGCAGTAACTATGGCTACACCTTC | CASRDHGGSNYGYTF
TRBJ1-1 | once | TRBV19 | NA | TGTGCCAGTAGCTTACAGGGAATGAACACTGAAGCTTTCTTT | CASSLQGMNTEAFF
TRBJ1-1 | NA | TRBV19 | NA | TGTGCCAGTCTACAGGGGAACACTGAAGCTTTCTTT | CASLQGNTEAFF
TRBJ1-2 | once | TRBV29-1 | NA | TGCAGCGTGGACAAGGGATATGGCTACACCTTC | CSVDKGYGYTF
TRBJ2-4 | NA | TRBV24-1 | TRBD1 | TGTGCCACCAGTGAACGTCCCGGGACAGGGGGCGCAGCCAAAAACATTCAGTACTTC | CATSERPGTGGAAKNIQYF
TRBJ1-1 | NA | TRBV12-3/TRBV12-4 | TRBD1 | TGTGCCAGCAGGGACCGGGACAGGGGTGAAGCTTTCTTT | CASRDRDRGEAFF
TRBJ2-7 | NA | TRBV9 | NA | TGTGCCAGCAGCGCGGGGGGCATCTCCTACGAGCAGTACTTC | CASSAGGISYEQYF
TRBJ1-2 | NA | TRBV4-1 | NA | TGCGCCAGCAGCCAAGTATCTGGGGCTTCCGGCTACACCTTC | CASSQVSGASGYTF
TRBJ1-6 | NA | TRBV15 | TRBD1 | TGTGCCACCAACCGTCCCGGGACAGGGATCGGTTCACCCCTCCACTTT | CATNRPGTGIGSPLHF
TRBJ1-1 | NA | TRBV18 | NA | TGTGCCAGCTCAGCAGGGGTGTCGGGTACTGAAGCTTTCTTT | CASSAGVSGTEAFF
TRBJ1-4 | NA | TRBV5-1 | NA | TGCGCCAGCAGCTTAGGTGAGGGAGGGAATGAAAAACTGTTTTTT | CASSLGEGGNEKLFF
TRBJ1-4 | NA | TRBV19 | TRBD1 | TGTGCCAGTAGTATCCCGACAGGGAATGATGAAAAACTGTTTTTT | CASSIPTGNDEKLFF
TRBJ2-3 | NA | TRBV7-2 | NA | TGTGCCAGCAGCTTACGAGGCGGGGGACAAGATACGCAGTATTTT | CASSLRGGGQDTQYF
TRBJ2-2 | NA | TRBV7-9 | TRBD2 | TGTGCCAGCAGCCTCACCGGGGGGACCGGGGAGCTGTTTTTT | CASSLTGGTGELFF
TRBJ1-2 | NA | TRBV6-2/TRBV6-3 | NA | TGTGCCAGCAGTGTGATGCAGGAGGGAGATGGCTACACCTTC | CASSVMQEGDGYTF
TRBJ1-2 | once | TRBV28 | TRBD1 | TGTGCCAGCAGGCAACAGGGGGCTCAGAATGGCTACACCTTC | CASRQQGAQNGYTF
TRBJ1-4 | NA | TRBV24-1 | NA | TGTGCCACCAGTGCTTTCGACGGAGTTAAGGATAAACTGTTTTTT | CATSAFDGVKDKLFF
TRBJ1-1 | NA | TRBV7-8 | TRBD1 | TGTGCCAGCAGCTTAGTCTGGGGACAGGTGAGCACTGAAGCTTTCTTT | CASSLVWGQVSTEAFF
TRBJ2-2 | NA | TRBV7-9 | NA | TGTGCCAGCAGGGGAGAGAACAGCGGGGAGCTGTTTTTT | CASRGENSGELFF
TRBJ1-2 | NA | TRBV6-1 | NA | TGTGCCAGCAGTGAAAACAGCTATAGAGGCTACACCTTC | CASSENSYRGYTF
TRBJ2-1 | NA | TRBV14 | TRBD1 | TGTGCCAGCAGCCAAGCCGGGACAGGGGGGGATGAGCAGTTCTTC | CASSQAGTGGDEQFF
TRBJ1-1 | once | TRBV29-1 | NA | TGCAGCTCTTCGGACACGAACACTGAAGCTTTCTTT | CSSSDTNTEAFF
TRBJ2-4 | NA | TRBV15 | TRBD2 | TGTGCCACCAGCTCCCTCACCGGGACTAGCGGAAACATTCAGTACTTC | CATSSLTGTSGNIQYF
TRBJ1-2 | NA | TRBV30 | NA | TGTGCCTGGAGTGCCCAGGGTCGAGTCTATGGCTACACCTTC | CAWSAQGRVYGYTF
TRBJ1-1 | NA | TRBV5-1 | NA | TGCGCCAGCAGCTTCGGCCCGGGACGGCCCGGGCTAAACACTGAAGCTTTCTTT | CASSFGPGRPGLNTEAFF
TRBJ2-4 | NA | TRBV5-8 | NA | TGTGCCAGCAGCTTAGAGGATATTTTAGCCAAAAACATTCAGTACTTC | CASSLEDILAKNIQYF
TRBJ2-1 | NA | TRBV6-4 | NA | TGTGCCAGCAAGAGAGAGATCTCCTACAATGAGCAGTTCTTC | CASKREISYNEQFF
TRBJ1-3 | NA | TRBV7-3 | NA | TGTGCCAGCAGCTTAGTGCGGAGAAACACCATATATTTT | CASSLVRRNTIYF
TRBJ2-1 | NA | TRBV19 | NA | TGTGCCAGTAGTCCCTCATTAGGGCACAATGAGCAGTTCTTC | CASSPSLGHNEQFF
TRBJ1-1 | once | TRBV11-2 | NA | TGTGCCCCCTTTAGGATAAACACTGAAGCTTTCTTT | CAPFRINTEAFF
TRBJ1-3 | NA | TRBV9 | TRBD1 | TGTGCCAGCAGCCCCCGGACAGGGGGAAACACCATATATTTT | CASSPRTGGNTIYF